The TCR beta chain under discussion was sequenced for a study of T cell clones after liver transplantation. Study context: Post-transplant blood was tracked for graft-donor-reactive T cell clones identified in a pre-transplant mixed lymphocyte reaction. As an antigen-independent comparator, third-party-reactive TCRbeta sequences came from pre-transplant mixed lymphocyte reactions.

Here immunoSEQ multiplex PCR was the method, and the copy in TCRdb shows in-frame clones only, minus some. This sample has about 50,000 clones, with over 65% found just once. Germline values: CDR1 SGHAT, CDR2 FQNNGV. CDR3 length equals 14 residues. The ends were cut back, 1 base at V and 5 bases at J, with 12 bases in the middle. V and J are TRBV11-2 and TRBJ2-7; a possible D gene is TRBD1 (5 bases). The sample was CD4+ T cells from blood, taken 52 to 60 months after liver transplant. The clonotype comes from a human patient who received a liver transplant. The T cells may come from the graft donor. In nucleotides, the CDR3 is TGTGCCAGCAGCTTAGGGTACAGGCTGGACGAGCAGTACTTC. Protein: CASSLGYRLDEQYF.